Listed here are 6 T cell receptor beta chains from one sample, sequenced in a study of blood T cell repertoires in COVID-19. Sequenced by immunoSEQ multiplex PCR; TCRdb stores in-frame clones only, minus some. The sample shows 350,000 to 500,000 clones, nearly 90% of them seen only once. Sequencing used PBMCs or T cells enriched from blood (not recorded which). The receptors were sampled from a woman aged 18-29 years who had been exposed to COVID-19.

The V gene is TRBV11-3, the J gene TRBJ2-1; 9 bases match TRBD2. V shed 0 bases, J shed 5 bases, and the junction held 11 bases outside the gene matches. The CDR3 contains 18 residues. Germline assignment: CDR1 SGHNT and CDR2 YENEEA. For the CDR3, the DNA is TGTGCCAGCAGCTTAGATGGGGTAAGAGCGGGAGGCCACAATGAGCAGTTCTTC. This gives the protein CASSLDGVRAGGHNEQFF.

J is TRBJ1-5 and V is TRBV9; a possible D gene is TRBD1 (6 bases). CDR3 size: 14 residues. Germline-derived CDR1 and CDR2 are SGDLS and YYNGEE. The V and J ends lost 0 bases and 6 bases respectively, with 10 bases between them. For the CDR3, the DNA is TGTGCCAGCAGCGTAGCAGGGGAGGGTCAGCCCCAGCATTTT. Its translation is CASSVAGEGQPQHF.

The chain joins TRBV28 to TRBJ1-3; TRBD1 agrees at 8 bases. With V trimmed by 6 bases and J by 7 bases, 8 bases remained unmatched. Germline loops: CDR1 MDHEN, CDR2 SYDVKM. The CDR3 is made up of 14 amino acids. CDR3 sequence: CASSRQGSRNTIYF. Here the CDR3 DNA reads TGTGCCAGCAGCCGACAGGGGAGCAGGAACACCATATATTTT. Drawing the rest from reference TRBV28 and TRBJ1-3, the complete variable domain is DVKVTQSSRYLVKRTGEKVFLECVQDMDHENMFWYRQDPGLGLRLIYFSYDVKMKEKGDIPEGYSVSREKKERFSLILESASTNQTSMYLCASSRQGSRNTIYFGEGSWLTVV.

This clone was observed a single time. The rearrangement uses TRBV11-2 and TRBJ2-7; 8 bases map to TRBD2. Germline V lookup: CDR1 SGHAT, CDR2 FQNNGV. The length of the CDR3 is 14 residues. The junction had 6 bases not matched to a gene; V was cut back by 5 bases and J by 3 bases. Written as DNA, the CDR3 is TGTGCCAGCAGCCGGTCGGGAGGGAACTACGAGCAGTACTTC. Translating it yields CASSRSGGNYEQYF. Filled out from reference TRBV11-2 and TRBJ2-7, the complete variable domain reads EAGVAQSPRYKIIEKRQSVAFWCNPISGHATLYWYQQILGQGPKLLIQFQNNGVVDDSQLPKDRFSAERLKGVDSTLKIQPAKLEDSAVYLCASSRSGGNYEQYFGPGTRLTVT.

This chain connects TRBV11-2 to TRBJ2-7; 15 bases agree with TRBD2. The J segment lost 5 bases and the V segment lost 5 bases, leaving 7 bases of the junction unmatched. Germline CDR1 and CDR2: SGHAT and FQNNGV. The CDR3 loop spans 16 amino acids. CDR3 sequence: CASSPGLAGGQNEQYF. In nucleotides, the CDR3 is TGTGCCAGCAGCCCAGGACTAGCGGGGGGGCAGAACGAGCAGTACTTC. Full variable domain (rest looked up from reference TRBV11-2 and TRBJ2-7): EAGVAQSPRYKIIEKRQSVAFWCNPISGHATLYWYQQILGQGPKLLIQFQNNGVVDDSQLPKDRFSAERLKGVDSTLKIQPAKLEDSAVYLCASSPGLAGGQNEQYFGPGTRLTVT.

The chain joins TRBV7-2 to TRBJ1-1; D not certain. CDR1 and CDR2 from the germline V gene are SGHTA and FQGNSA. With 4 bases removed from V and 6 bases from J, the gap between germline ends came to 15 bases. This CDR3 spans 14 amino acids. Written as DNA, the CDR3 is TGTGCCAGCAGCTCGGAGAGAGGTTTATCTGAAGCTTTCTTT. This gives the protein CASSSERGLSEAFF.